Listed below are T cell receptor beta chains from one sample, sequenced in a study of CXCR3-negative and CXCR3-positive naive CD8 T cells. TCRdb derives one entry per CDR3 protein from the 5' RACE reads, leaving out DNA. This listing includes over 80,000 distinct CDR3 sequences. The sequenced material came from naive CXCR3- CD8+ T cells from blood. The receptors come from a human donor in good health. Some clones in this sample may be carry-over from other donors' samples. Both conserved end residues are part of each CDR3. The order of the fields is V gene, J gene, CDR3 protein.

TRBV5-1,TRBJ2-7,CASRFSSGRDYEQYF
TRBV5-5,TRBJ2-7,CASSLGRGPYEQYF
TRBV20-1,TRBJ2-7,CSARELDEAGLYEQYF
TRBV14,TRBJ1-2,CASSQDYGQGDGYTF
TRBV5-4,TRBJ1-5,CASSLNPGGSQPQHF
TRBV11-2,TRBJ2-7,CASSDPGQILEQYF
TRBV7-6,TRBJ2-3,CASSRDFVWGTDTQYF
TRBV20-1,TRBJ2-7,CSARDLSGDHYEQYF
TRBV4-2,TRBJ2-1,CASSQDLHTSGRSFEQFF
TRBV11-2,TRBJ2-5,CASSLDPGTVQETQYF
TRBV5-1,TRBJ1-1,CASREDPNTEAFF
TRBV3-1,TRBJ2-7,CASSPAAAGRSYEQYF
TRBV29-1,TRBJ2-1,CSVGTGSYNEQFF
TRBV6-4,TRBJ2-3,CASSAGLAGPDTQYF
TRBV12-3/TRBV12-4,TRBJ2-1,CASSYDDSPYNEQFF
TRBV5-1,TRBJ1-5,CASSPGLDSQPQHF
TRBV5-1,TRBJ2-7,CASSLSSGANSYEQYF
TRBV5-1,TRBJ2-1,CASSLVAGEQFF
TRBV3-1,TRBJ2-7,CASSQELWTGGLSYEQYF
TRBV28,TRBJ1-1,CASSFSRFLNTEAFF
TRBV14,TRBJ1-4,CASSQGSGLLFF
TRBV6-5,TRBJ2-3,CASSYLGLRGTDTQYF
TRBV12-3/TRBV12-4,TRBJ2-1,CASSLKAGGLSYNEQFF
TRBV2,TRBJ2-7,CASKTGSYEQYF
TRBV4-2,TRBJ1-1,CASSQPETGEDTEAFF
TRBV25-1,TRBJ2-7,CASSEAAGGVYEQYF